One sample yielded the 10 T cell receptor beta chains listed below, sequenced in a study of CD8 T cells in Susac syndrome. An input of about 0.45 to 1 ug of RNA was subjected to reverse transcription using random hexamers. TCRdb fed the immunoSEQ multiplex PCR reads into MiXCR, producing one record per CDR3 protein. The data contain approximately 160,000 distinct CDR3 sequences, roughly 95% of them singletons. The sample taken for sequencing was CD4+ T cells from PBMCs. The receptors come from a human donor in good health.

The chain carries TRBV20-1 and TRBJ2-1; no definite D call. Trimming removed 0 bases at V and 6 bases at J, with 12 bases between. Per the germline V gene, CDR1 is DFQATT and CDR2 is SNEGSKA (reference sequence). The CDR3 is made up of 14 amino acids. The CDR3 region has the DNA TGCAGTGCTAGAGATCCCTCCTCTGGCAATGAGCAGTTCTTC. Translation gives CSARDPSSGNEQFF.

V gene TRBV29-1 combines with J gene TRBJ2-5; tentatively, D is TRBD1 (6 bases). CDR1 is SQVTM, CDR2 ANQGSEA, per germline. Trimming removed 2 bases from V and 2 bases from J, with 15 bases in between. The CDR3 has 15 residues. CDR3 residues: CSVELLQGRQETQYF. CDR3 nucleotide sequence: TGCAGCGTTGAACTGTTACAGGGCCGTCAAGAGACCCAGTACTTC. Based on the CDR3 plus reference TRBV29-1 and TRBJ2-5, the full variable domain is SAVISQKPSRDICQRGTSLTIQCQVDSQVTMMFWYRQQPGQSLTLIATANQGSEATYESGFVIDKFPISRPNLTFSTLTVSNMSPEDSSIYLCSVELLQGRQETQYFGPGTRLLVL.

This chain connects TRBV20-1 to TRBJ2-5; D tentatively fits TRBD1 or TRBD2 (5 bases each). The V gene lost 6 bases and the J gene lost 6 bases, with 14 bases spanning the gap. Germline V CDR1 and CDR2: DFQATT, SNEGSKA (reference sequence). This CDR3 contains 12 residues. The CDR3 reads CSAWDRRQTQYF. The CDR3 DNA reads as TGCAGTGCCTGGGACCGCAGGCAGACCCAGTACTTC.

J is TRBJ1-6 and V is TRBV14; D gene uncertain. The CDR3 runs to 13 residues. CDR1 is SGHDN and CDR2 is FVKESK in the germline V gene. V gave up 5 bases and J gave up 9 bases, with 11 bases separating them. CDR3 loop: CASSLSRASPLHF. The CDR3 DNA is TGTGCCAGCAGCTTAAGCCGGGCTTCACCCCTCCACTTT.

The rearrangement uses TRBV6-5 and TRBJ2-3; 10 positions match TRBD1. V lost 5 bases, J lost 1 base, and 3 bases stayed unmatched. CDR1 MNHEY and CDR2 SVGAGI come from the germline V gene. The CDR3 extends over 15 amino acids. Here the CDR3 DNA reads TGTGCCAGCAGTCCCGGGACAGGGGGCACAGATACGCAGTATTTT. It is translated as CASSPGTGGTDTQYF.

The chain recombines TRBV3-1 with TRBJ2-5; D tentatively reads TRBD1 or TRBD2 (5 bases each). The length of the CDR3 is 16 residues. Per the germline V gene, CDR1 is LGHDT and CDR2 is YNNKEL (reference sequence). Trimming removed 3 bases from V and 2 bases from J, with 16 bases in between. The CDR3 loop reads CASSHPGPRTQETQYF. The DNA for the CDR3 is TGTGCCAGCAGCCATCCGGGACCACGTACACAAGAGACCCAGTACTTC.

CDR3 loop: CASSDSPRGTGELFF. CDR3 DNA sequence: TGTGCCAGCAGTGACAGCCCCCGCGGCACCGGGGAGCTGTTTTTT. The gene calls are TRBV25-1 and TRBJ2-2; D gene ambiguous. CDR1 is MGHDK and CDR2 is SYGVNS in the germline V gene. The V gene lost 3 bases and the J gene lost 4 bases, with 12 bases spanning the gap. The CDR3 is 15 amino acids. Variable domain in full (rest from reference TRBV25-1 and TRBJ2-2): EADIYQTPRYLVIGTGKKITLECSQTMGHDKMYWYQQDPGMELHLIHYSYGVNSTEKGDLSSESTVSRIRTEHFPLTLESARPSHTSQYLCASSDSPRGTGELFFGEGSRLTVL.

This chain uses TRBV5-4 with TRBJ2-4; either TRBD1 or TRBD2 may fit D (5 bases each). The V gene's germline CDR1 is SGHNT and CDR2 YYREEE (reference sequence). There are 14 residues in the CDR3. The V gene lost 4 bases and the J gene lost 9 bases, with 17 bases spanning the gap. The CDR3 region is CASSTPGTASIQYF. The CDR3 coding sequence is TGTGCCAGCAGCACTCCCGGGACGGCAAGCATTCAGTACTTC. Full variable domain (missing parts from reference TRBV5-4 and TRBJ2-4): ETGVTQSPTHLIKTRGQQVTLRCSSQSGHNTVSWYQQALGQGPQFIFQYYREEENGRGNFPPRFSGLQFPNYSSELNVNALELDDSALYLCASSTPGTASIQYFGAGTRLSVL.

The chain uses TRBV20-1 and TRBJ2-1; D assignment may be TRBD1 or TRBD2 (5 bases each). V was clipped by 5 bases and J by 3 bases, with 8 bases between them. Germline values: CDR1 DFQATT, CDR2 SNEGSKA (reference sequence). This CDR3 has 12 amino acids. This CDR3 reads CSARDHYNEQFF. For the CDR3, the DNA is TGCAGTGCTCGGGACCACTACAATGAGCAGTTCTTC.

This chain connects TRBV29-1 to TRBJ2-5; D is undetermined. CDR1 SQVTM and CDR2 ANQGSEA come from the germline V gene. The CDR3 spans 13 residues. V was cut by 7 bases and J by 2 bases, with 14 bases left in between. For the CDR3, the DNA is TGCAGCGCTTTAAGAGAGCTTCAAGAGACCCAGTACTTC. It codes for CSALRELQETQYF.